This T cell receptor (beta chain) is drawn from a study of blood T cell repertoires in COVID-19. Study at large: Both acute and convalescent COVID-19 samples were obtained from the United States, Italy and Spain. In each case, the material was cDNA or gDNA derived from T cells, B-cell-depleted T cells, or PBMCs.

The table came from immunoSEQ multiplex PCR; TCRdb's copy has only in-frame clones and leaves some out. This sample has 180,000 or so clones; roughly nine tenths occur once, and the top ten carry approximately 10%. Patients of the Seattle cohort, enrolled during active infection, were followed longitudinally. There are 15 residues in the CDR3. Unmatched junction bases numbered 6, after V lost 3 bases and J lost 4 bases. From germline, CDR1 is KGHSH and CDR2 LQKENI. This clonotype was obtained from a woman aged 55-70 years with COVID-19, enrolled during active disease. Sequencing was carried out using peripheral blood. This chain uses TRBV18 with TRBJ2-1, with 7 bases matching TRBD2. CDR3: CASSPPGGLYNEQFF. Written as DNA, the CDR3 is TGTGCCAGCTCACCCCCCGGGGGGTTATACAATGAGCAGTTCTTC.